This T cell receptor beta chain was observed in a study of OX40 agonist ivuxolimab in advanced cancers. Overall study context: All patients had ivuxolimab intravenously every 2 weeks at 0.01 to 10 mg/kg. Eligibility admitted prior anti-PD-1, anti-PD-L1 or anti-CTLA-4 therapy; about 40% had some.

Generated by immunoSEQ multiplex PCR, the TCRdb table keeps only in-frame clones and is missing some. The sample carries around 56,000 clones, roughly 88% recorded once. Patients who had autoimmune disease history or got systemic immunosuppression were left out. Samples of blood were obtained at baseline, on cycle 4 day 1, and on cycle 7 day 1. Trimming took off 5 bases at V and 7 bases at J, with 12 bases between the two ends. The CDR3 length is 12 residues. In germline, CDR1 is SNHLY, CDR2 FYNNEI. This TCR was recovered from an adult with an advanced solid tumor such as melanoma, head and neck, liver or kidney cancer. The V and J genes are TRBV2 and TRBJ2-7; perhaps TRBD1 as D (5 bases). The sequencing used CD4+ or CD8+ T cells sorted from blood, collected in a trial of the OX40 agonist ivuxolimab. This CDR3 is CASSRTYGEQYV. The CDR3 DNA is TGTGCCAGCAGTCGGACATACGGAGAGCAGTACGTC.